A selection of T cell receptor beta chains follows, all from one sample in a study of human T cells and chemical hapten exposure. TCRdb used MiXCR to reprocess the RACE reads, holding one entry per CDR3 protein. The sample lists more than 80,000 distinct CDR3 sequences, 10% to 15% occurring once. Here the sequenced sample was whole blood, taken in connection with sensitization to the hapten diphenylcyclopropenone (DPC). Receptors originate from a woman aged 45-65 years with alopecia areata. Some clones in this sample may be carry-over from other donors' samples. The CDR3 runs from the conserved cysteine through the conserved F or W. D genes are given only for firm matches. Clone size is shown for a subset of rows, as once, few, many or a class of expanded clone.

D gene	J gene	V gene	clone size	CDR3 DNA	CDR3 protein
TRBD1	TRBJ2-6	TRBV6-2/TRBV6-3	NA	TGTGCCAGCACCTCAGGGGGCGCCGGGGCCAACGTCCTGACTTTC	CASTSGGAGANVLTF
TRBD2	TRBJ2-3	TRBV7-6	few	TGTGCCAGCAGCGACACGAACAGCGGGAGAATAGATACGCAGTATTTT	CASSDTNSGRIDTQYF
NA	TRBJ2-7	TRBV5-1	NA	TGCGCCAGCAGCTTCTCCTTAGGGTACTACGAGCAGTACTTC	CASSFSLGYYEQYF
TRBD2	TRBJ2-3	TRBV6-5	NA	TGTGCCAGCAGTCGGACTAGCGGGGCGAGTACGCAGTATTTT	CASSRTSGASTQYF
NA	TRBJ2-3	TRBV15	few	TGTGCCACCAGCAGAGCGACTGCGAGAACGCAGTATTTT	CATSRATARTQYF
NA	TRBJ2-1	TRBV7-2	few	TGTGCCAGCAGCTTAGTCGGGGGGCCCAACAATGAGCAGTTCTTC	CASSLVGGPNNEQFF
TRBD1	TRBJ2-3	TRBV6-5	NA	TGTGCCAGCAGTTACTCGAATCAGGGGGCAGATACGCAGTATTTT	CASSYSNQGADTQYF
TRBD1	TRBJ2-1	TRBV6-1	NA	TGTGCCAGCAGTGAAGCTTGGGGGACAGAGTACAATGAGCAGTTCTTC	CASSEAWGTEYNEQFF
NA	TRBJ1-4	TRBV6-5	few	TGTGCCAGCAGTTACTCGATGGGCGGGGAAAAACTGTTTTTT	CASSYSMGGEKLFF
NA	TRBJ2-2	TRBV28	NA	TGTGCCAGCAGTTATATTGAGGAGCTGTTTTTT	CASSYIEELFF
TRBD2	TRBJ2-7	TRBV20-1	NA	TGCAGTGCCCCTCGGGGGGCTAGCGGGAGCTTGAGCGAGCAGTACTTC	CSAPRGASGSLSEQYF
NA	TRBJ2-3	TRBV7-8	NA	TGTGCCAGCAGCCCGCACCAGACCACAGATACGCAGTATTTT	CASSPHQTTDTQYF
NA	TRBJ1-3	TRBV4-3	many	TGCGCCAGCAGCCAAGATAAGAGGGGCTCTGGAAACACCATATATTTT	CASSQDKRGSGNTIYF
TRBD1	TRBJ2-1	TRBV10-2	NA	TGCGCCAGCAGTGCAGGGGGCGAGCAGTTCTTC	CASSAGGEQFF
TRBD2	TRBJ2-1	TRBV10-3	many	TGTGCCATCAGTGAGTCGACGAGGGCGGGAGGGTCTAATGAGCAGTTCTTC	CAISESTRAGGSNEQFF
NA	TRBJ2-2	TRBV28	NA	TGTGCCAGCAAAGGGGAGCTGAACACCGGGGAGCTGTTTTTT	CASKGELNTGELFF
TRBD1	TRBJ2-3	TRBV6-2/TRBV6-3	few	TGTGCCAGCAACCCGGGACAGGGGGACACAGATACGCAGTATTTT	CASNPGQGDTDTQYF
TRBD2	TRBJ2-5	TRBV11-2	NA	TGTGCCAGCAGCAATTATGCAGCGGGGGGAGCGGGAGAGACCCAGTACTTC	CASSNYAAGGAGETQYF
NA	TRBJ1-1	TRBV7-2	many	TGTGCCAGCAGCTTAGGAAGCCGGGACTGGAACACTGAAGCTTTCTTT	CASSLGSRDWNTEAFF
NA	TRBJ2-7	TRBV29-1	NA	TGCAGCGTTGCGGATGTCGAGCAGTACTTC	CSVADVEQYF
NA	TRBJ1-5	TRBV29-1	many	TGCAGCGTGGTGATCGGGCCCAATCAGCCCCAGCATTTT	CSVVIGPNQPQHF
TRBD1	TRBJ2-3	TRBV28	NA	TGTGCCAGCAGCCTCCAGGGGGCCTCTAGCACAGATACGCAGTATTTT	CASSLQGASSTDTQYF
TRBD1	TRBJ1-2	TRBV12-3/TRBV12-4	NA	TGTGCCAGCAGTTTAAATCGAGCAGGGGGTAACTATGGCTACACCTTC	CASSLNRAGGNYGYTF
NA	TRBJ2-1	TRBV11-2	NA	TGTGCCAGCACCTGGGGCAGCCCCTACAATGAGCAGTTCTTC	CASTWGSPYNEQFF
NA	TRBJ2-7	TRBV15	NA	TGTGCCACCAGCAGGATACCGAGAGGGGACGAGCAGTACTTC	CATSRIPRGDEQYF
NA	TRBJ1-1	TRBV9	few	TGTGCCAGCAGCGTAGAGGCCCCGGAATTTAACACTGAAGCTTTCTTT	CASSVEAPEFNTEAFF
NA	TRBJ2-3	TRBV7-6	many	TGTGCCAGCAGCTTATTTGCCGGGAGAACAGATACGCAGTATTTT	CASSLFAGRTDTQYF
NA	TRBJ1-1	TRBV5-1	few	TGCGCCAGCAGCTTGGGGGGCTGGCGAAACACTGAAGCTTTCTTT	CASSLGGWRNTEAFF
NA	TRBJ1-5	TRBV5-1	NA	TGCGCCAGCAGCCCCGAGGCAGGAACGGGGTATCAGCCCCAGCATTTT	CASSPEAGTGYQPQHF
TRBD2	TRBJ2-7	TRBV7-2	many	TGTGCCAGCAGCGGTAGGGCTAGCGGCTCCTACGAGCAGTACTTC	CASSGRASGSYEQYF
NA	TRBJ2-7	TRBV19	few	TGTGCCAGTAGTATGGGGGCTAGAGCCTACGAGCAGTACTTC	CASSMGARAYEQYF
NA	TRBJ2-5	TRBV7-9	few	TGTGCCAGCAGATCTGTTGGCGGAGACACGCAAGAGACCCAGTACTTC	CASRSVGGDTQETQYF
TRBD2	TRBJ2-1	TRBV7-2	NA	TGTGCCAGCAGCTCCCCCGGGACTAGTAGACGTAATGAGCAGTTCTTC	CASSSPGTSRRNEQFF
TRBD2	TRBJ2-1	TRBV2	NA	TGTGCCAGCAGTGAATGGGGACTACCGGAGGACAATGAGCAGTTCTTC	CASSEWGLPEDNEQFF
NA	TRBJ1-1	TRBV12-3/TRBV12-4	many	TGTGCCAGCAGTCGGGACGGTTACACTGAAGCTTTCTTT	CASSRDGYTEAFF
NA	TRBJ1-5	TRBV4-1	NA	TGCGCCAGCAGCCAAGAAACCTTTGGATATCAGCCCCAGCATTTT	CASSQETFGYQPQHF
TRBD1	TRBJ2-3	TRBV28	many	TGTGCCAGCAGTTTTCGTCGACAGGGGGTCGATACGCAGTATTTT	CASSFRRQGVDTQYF
TRBD1	TRBJ2-7	TRBV4-2	NA	TGTGCCAGCAGACAAGATCTGGGACAGGGGTTCGACGAGCAGTACTTC	CASRQDLGQGFDEQYF
TRBD2	TRBJ2-3	TRBV4-1	few	TGCGCCAGCAGCCGTCGAACAGCTAGCGGGGGGGCCACAGATACGCAGTATTTT	CASSRRTASGGATDTQYF
NA	TRBJ2-2	TRBV5-4	NA	TGTGCCAGCAGCTTGAATCAGGGATACACCGGGGAGCTGTTTTTT	CASSLNQGYTGELFF
NA	TRBJ1-3	TRBV18	NA	TGTGCCAGCTCACCACCGACGGGAAACACCATATATTTT	CASSPPTGNTIYF
NA	TRBJ2-7	TRBV18	few	TGTGCCAGCTCACCCCGGGACGGGCTCTACGAGCAGTACTTC	CASSPRDGLYEQYF
TRBD1	TRBJ1-6	TRBV28	NA	TGTGCCAGCAGTTCCCAGGGGGAGCGGCCCCTCCACTTT	CASSSQGERPLHF
NA	TRBJ2-3	TRBV27	once	TGTGCCAGCAGTTTATCGGGCCGGAATACGCAGTATTTT	CASSLSGRNTQYF
NA	TRBJ2-7	TRBV2	few	TGTGCCAGCAGCAACAGGGTGGTTTACGAGCAGTACTTC	CASSNRVVYEQYF
NA	TRBJ2-7	TRBV7-2	NA	TGTGCCAGCAGCCCCCAGGGGGGGGCCTACGAGCAGTACTTC	CASSPQGGAYEQYF
NA	TRBJ2-7	TRBV7-2	many	TGTGCCAGCGCCGTCGGGAGAGGAGCCTACGAGCAGTACTTC	CASAVGRGAYEQYF
TRBD1	TRBJ1-2	TRBV29-1	few	TGCAGCGTTGTAGGCGGGACAGGGGATTATGGCTACACCTTC	CSVVGGTGDYGYTF
TRBD1	TRBJ1-2	TRBV7-9	many	TGTGCCAGCAGGGACAGGGGTAATGGCTACACCTTC	CASRDRGNGYTF
NA	TRBJ2-2	TRBV14	few	TGTGCCAGCAGCCAAGAATGGGAGCTGTTTTTT	CASSQEWELFF
TRBD1	TRBJ2-2	TRBV20-1	NA	TGCAGTGCGCCCAGACAGGGGGCCGACACCGGGGAGCTGTTTTTT	CSAPRQGADTGELFF
NA	TRBJ2-5	TRBV7-2	NA	TGTGCCAGCAGCCAAGGATCCGGGGATTTCCAAGAGACCCAGTACTTC	CASSQGSGDFQETQYF
NA	TRBJ1-5	TRBV20-1	many	TGCAGTGCTAGCCCGCATATCGGGGACAATCAGCCCCAGCATTTT	CSASPHIGDNQPQHF
TRBD1	TRBJ1-5	TRBV12-3/TRBV12-4	NA	TGTGCCAGCAGCTCGGACAGGGACCAGCCCCAGCATTTT	CASSSDRDQPQHF
TRBD2	TRBJ2-1	TRBV6-2/TRBV6-3	few	TGTGCCAGCAGTTCCCACCGGGTAGCGGGGGGGAGAGAGCAGTTCTTC	CASSSHRVAGGREQFF
TRBD2	TRBJ2-3	TRBV18	few	TGTGCCAGCCGGACGGGAGGGACAGATACGCAGTATTTT	CASRTGGTDTQYF
TRBD1	TRBJ2-7	TRBV12-3/TRBV12-4	few	TGTGCCAGCAGGGGGACAGGGGCCGATGCGCGGTACTTC	CASRGTGADARYF
NA	TRBJ1-1	TRBV5-1	NA	TGCGCCAGCAAACTACAGGGCGTGATAGGCACTGAAGCTTTCTTT	CASKLQGVIGTEAFF
NA	TRBJ2-6	TRBV18	NA	TGTGCCAGCTCACCAGGGGTGTCTGGGGCCAACGTCCTGACTTTC	CASSPGVSGANVLTF
NA	TRBJ2-1	TRBV24-1	many	TGTGCCACCAGTGTCCAGAACAATGAGCAGTTCTTC	CATSVQNNEQFF